This T cell receptor beta chain was recorded in a study of blood T cells in healthy people across ages. Caucasian, healthy and from Russia, the donors were aged between about 6 and 90. A sample-barcoded 5' primer and a J-beta primer mix were used in a second PCR of about 7 to 12 cycles. In TCRdb, the 5' RACE reads were re-called with MiXCR into one record per CDR3 protein. The repertoire holds approximately 770,000 distinct CDR3 sequences, roughly 64% seen once, with 22% in the top ten. This CDR3 region has 12 residues. The germline gives CDR1 SGHRS, CDR2 YFSETQ. The germline V and J ends were trimmed by 0 bases and 6 bases, with 6 bases remaining between them.

Source material: blood. The chain employs TRBV5-1 and TRBJ1-1; D gene uncertain. The clonotype was recovered from a man aged 25-45 years in good health. CDR3 nucleotide sequence: TGCGCCAGCAGCTTGGAAGGACCTGAAGCTTTCTTT. Protein product: CASSLEGPEAFF. The whole variable domain, remainder taken from reference TRBV5-1 and TRBJ1-1, is KAGVTQTPRYLIKTRGQQVTLSCSPISGHRSVSWYQQTPGQGLQFLFEYFSETQRNKGNFPGRFSGRQFSNSRSEMNVSTLELGDSALYLCASSLEGPEAFFGQGTRLTVV.